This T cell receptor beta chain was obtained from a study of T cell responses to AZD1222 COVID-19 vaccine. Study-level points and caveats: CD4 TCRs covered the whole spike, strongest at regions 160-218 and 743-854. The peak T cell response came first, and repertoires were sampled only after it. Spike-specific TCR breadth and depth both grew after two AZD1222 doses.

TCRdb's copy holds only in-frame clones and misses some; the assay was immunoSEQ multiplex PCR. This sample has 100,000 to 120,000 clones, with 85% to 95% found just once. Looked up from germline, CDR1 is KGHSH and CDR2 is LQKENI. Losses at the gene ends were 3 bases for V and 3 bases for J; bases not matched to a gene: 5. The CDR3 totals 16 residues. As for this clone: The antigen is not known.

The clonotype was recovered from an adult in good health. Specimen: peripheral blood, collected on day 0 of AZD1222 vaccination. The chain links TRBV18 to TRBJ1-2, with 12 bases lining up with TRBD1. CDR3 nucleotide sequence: TGTGCCAGCTCACCTCAGGGACAGGGGGCTGACTATGGCTACACCTTC. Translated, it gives CASSPQGQGADYGYTF.